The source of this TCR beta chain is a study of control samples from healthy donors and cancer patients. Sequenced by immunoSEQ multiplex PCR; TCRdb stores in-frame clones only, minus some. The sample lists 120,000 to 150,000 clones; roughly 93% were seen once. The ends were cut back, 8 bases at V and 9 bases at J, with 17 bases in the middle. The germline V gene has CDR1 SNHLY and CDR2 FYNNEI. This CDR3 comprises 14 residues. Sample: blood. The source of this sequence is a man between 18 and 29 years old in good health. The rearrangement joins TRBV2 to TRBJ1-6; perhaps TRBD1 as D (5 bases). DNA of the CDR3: TGTGCCAGCGATCGATCAGGGTCTGGTTCACCCCTCCACTTT. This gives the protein CASDRSGSGSPLHF.